Shown below are 9 T cell receptor beta chains from a single sample sequenced in a study of CD8 T cells in Susac syndrome (dated by TCRdb to between 2018 and 2021). The library was obtained by the immunoSEQ multiplex PCR assay. RNA was extracted using the RNeasy kit, and about 0.5 to 1 ug of the RNA was reverse transcribed with random hexamers. The raw public reads went through TCRdb reprocessing: fastp at Q25, MiXCR clone calling, in-frame beta chains kept. Each record represents a unique CDR3 protein, reported with the most common genes and DNA among its rows. The sample table contains 120,000 to 150,000 distinct CDR3 sequences; only one count was recorded for roughly 94% of them. Less than 0.095% of the sample rests with the top ten. The sequencing input was CD4+ T cells from PBMCs. The source of these receptors is a human donor in good health.

The rearrangement links TRBV30 to TRBJ1-4, with TRBD1 matching 7 bases. Germline CDR1 reads GTSNPN; CDR2 reads SVGIG (reference sequence). J gave up 4 bases and V 4 bases, and 6 bases lay outside the gene matches. The CDR3 runs 14 residues. For the CDR3, the DNA is TGTGCCTGGAACCCGGGACAGCTTAATGAAAAACTGTTTTTT. Protein: CAWNPGQLNEKLFF. Variable domain in full (rest from reference TRBV30 and TRBJ1-4): SQTIHQWPATLVQPVGSPLSLECTVEGTSNPNLYWYRQAAGRGLQLLFYSVGIGQISSEVPQNLSASRPQDRQFILSSKKLLLSDSGFYLCAWNPGQLNEKLFFGSGTQLSVL.

In its sample, this clonotype was seen a few times. V is TRBV3-1 and J is TRBJ2-1; D gene unclear. CDR3 length: 12 amino acids. With 1 base removed from V and 9 bases from J, the gap between germline ends came to 7 bases. Germline CDR1 LGHDT, CDR2 YNNKEL (reference sequence). The chain's CDR3 is CASSQVSGEQFF. The CDR3 nucleotides are TGTGCCAGCAGCCAAGTTTCGGGTGAGCAGTTCTTC.

The CDR3 DNA follows: TGTGCCAGCAGGCACGCGGGACAGCCGGTCTACGAGCAGTACTTC. Its protein product is CASRHAGQPVYEQYF. The rearrangement uses TRBV3-1 and TRBJ2-7, with D perhaps TRBD1 (7 bases). Germline CDR1 LGHDT, CDR2 YNNKEL (reference sequence). The CDR3 runs 15 residues. V was shortened by 6 bases and J by 3 bases, with 18 bases between the two germline ends.

CDR3 nucleotide sequence: TGCGCCAGCAGCCAAGAATCGGCAGGCGCCAATCAGCCCCAGCATTTT. Its translation is CASSQESAGANQPQHF. V is TRBV4-1 and J is TRBJ1-5; no reliable D call. CDR1 MGHRA and CDR2 YSYEKL come from the germline V gene. The CDR3 is made up of 16 amino acids. V was shortened by 0 bases and J by 3 bases, with 12 bases between the two germline ends.

This clonotype showed up just once. The CDR3 reads CASSLVVGTGEYEQYF. The DNA of the CDR3 is TGTGCCAGCAGCTTAGTAGTGGGGACAGGGGAGTACGAGCAGTACTTC. V is TRBV7-9 and J is TRBJ2-7; 10 bases map to TRBD1. The V segment lost 1 base and the J segment 4 bases; nucleotides outside the gene matches: 7. Per germline, CDR1 SEHNR and CDR2 FQNEAQ (reference sequence). This CDR3 has 16 amino acids.

This chain connects TRBV20-1 to TRBJ1-1; 7 bases agree with TRBD1. V dropped 0 bases and J dropped 1; count of bases not matched to a gene: 5. The CDR3 runs 15 residues. Germline CDR1 reads DFQATT; CDR2 reads SNEGSKA (reference sequence). The CDR3 protein is CSAREGGQSNTEAFF. Here the CDR3 DNA reads TGCAGTGCTAGAGAGGGGGGACAGTCGAACACTGAAGCTTTCTTT.

The gene calls are TRBV28 and TRBJ1-2; maybe TRBD1 (6 bases). Germline V gene sequence: CDR1 MDHEN, CDR2 SYDVKM. The CDR3 has 13 amino acids. Trimming shortened V by 8 bases and J by 7 bases, and 17 bases separated the two germline ends. The DNA for the CDR3 is TGTGCCAGCTCCCAAGGGGGGGCAGGTGGCTACACCTTC. Translating gives CASSQGGAGGYTF.

The rearrangement uses TRBV20-1 and TRBJ2-3; 10 nucleotides align to TRBD2. Per germline, CDR1 DFQATT and CDR2 SNEGSKA (reference sequence). Trimming took 3 bases from V and 0 from J; bases not matched to a gene: 3. This CDR3 has 15 residues. CDR3 sequence: CSASDSGRSTDTQYF. The DNA for the CDR3 is TGCAGTGCTAGTGATAGCGGGAGGAGCACAGATACGCAGTATTTT.

The chain combines TRBV5-1 with TRBJ2-4; D unclear. This CDR3 contains 14 residues. Per germline, CDR1 SGHRS and CDR2 YFSETQ. The V end was cut by 4 bases, the J end by 1 base, with 9 bases between. CDR3 sequence: CASSPPLAKNIQYF. In nucleotides, the CDR3 is TGCGCCAGCAGCCCCCCCCTGGCCAAAAACATTCAGTACTTC. Based on the CDR3 plus reference TRBV5-1 and TRBJ2-4, the full variable domain is KAGVTQTPRYLIKTRGQQVTLSCSPISGHRSVSWYQQTPGQGLQFLFEYFSETQRNKGNFPGRFSGRQFSNSRSEMNVSTLELGDSALYLCASSPPLAKNIQYFGAGTRLSVL.